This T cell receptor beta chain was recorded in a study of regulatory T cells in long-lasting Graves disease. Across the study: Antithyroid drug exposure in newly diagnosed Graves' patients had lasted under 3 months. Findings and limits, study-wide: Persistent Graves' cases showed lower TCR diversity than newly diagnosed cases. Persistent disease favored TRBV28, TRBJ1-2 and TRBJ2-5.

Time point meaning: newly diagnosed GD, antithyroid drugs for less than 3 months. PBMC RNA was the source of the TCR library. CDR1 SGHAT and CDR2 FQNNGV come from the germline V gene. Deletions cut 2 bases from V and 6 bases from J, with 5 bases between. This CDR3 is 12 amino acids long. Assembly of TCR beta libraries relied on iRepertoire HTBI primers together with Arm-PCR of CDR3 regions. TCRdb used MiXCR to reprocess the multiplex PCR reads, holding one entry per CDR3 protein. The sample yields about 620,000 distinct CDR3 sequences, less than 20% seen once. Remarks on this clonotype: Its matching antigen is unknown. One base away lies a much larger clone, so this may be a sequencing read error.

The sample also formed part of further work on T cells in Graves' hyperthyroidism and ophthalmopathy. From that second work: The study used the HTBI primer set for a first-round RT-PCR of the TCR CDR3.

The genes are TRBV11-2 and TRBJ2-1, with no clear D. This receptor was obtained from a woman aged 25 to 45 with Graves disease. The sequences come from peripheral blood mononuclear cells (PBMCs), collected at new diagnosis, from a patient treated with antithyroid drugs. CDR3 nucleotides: TGTGCCAGCAGCTTAAGGTTCAATGAGCAGTTCTTC. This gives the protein CASSLRFNEQFF. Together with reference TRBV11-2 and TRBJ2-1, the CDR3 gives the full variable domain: EAGVAQSPRYKIIEKRQSVAFWCNPISGHATLYWYQQILGQGPKLLIQFQNNGVVDDSQLPKDRFSAERLKGVDSTLKIQPAKLEDSAVYLCASSLRFNEQFFGPGTRLTVL.